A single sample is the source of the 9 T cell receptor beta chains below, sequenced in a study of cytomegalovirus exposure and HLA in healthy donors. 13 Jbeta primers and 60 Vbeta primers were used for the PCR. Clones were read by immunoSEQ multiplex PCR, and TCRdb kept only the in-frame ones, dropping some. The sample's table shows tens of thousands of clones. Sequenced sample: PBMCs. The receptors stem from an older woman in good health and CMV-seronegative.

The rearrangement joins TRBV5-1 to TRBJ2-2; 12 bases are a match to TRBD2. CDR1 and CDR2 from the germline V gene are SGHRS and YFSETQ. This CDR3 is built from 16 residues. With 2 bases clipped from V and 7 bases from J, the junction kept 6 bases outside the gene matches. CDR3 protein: CASSLRLAGVIGELFF. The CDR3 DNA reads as TGCGCCAGCAGCTTAAGACTAGCGGGAGTTATCGGGGAGCTGTTTTTT.

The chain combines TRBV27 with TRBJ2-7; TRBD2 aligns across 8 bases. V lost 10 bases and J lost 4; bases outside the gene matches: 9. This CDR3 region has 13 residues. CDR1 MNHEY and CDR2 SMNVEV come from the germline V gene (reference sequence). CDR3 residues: CATKAGDRYEQYF. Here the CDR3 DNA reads TGTGCCACTAAAGCGGGAGATCGGTACGAGCAGTACTTC.

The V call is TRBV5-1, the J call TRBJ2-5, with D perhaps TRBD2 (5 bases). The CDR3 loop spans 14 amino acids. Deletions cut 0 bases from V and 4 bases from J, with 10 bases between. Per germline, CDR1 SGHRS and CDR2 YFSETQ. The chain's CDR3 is CASSLALGIETQYF. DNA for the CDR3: TGCGCCAGCAGCTTGGCACTAGGGATAGAGACCCAGTACTTC. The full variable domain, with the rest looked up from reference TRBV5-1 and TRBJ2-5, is KAGVTQTPRYLIKTRGQQVTLSCSPISGHRSVSWYQQTPGQGLQFLFEYFSETQRNKGNFPGRFSGRQFSNSRSEMNVSTLELGDSALYLCASSLALGIETQYFGPGTRLLVL.

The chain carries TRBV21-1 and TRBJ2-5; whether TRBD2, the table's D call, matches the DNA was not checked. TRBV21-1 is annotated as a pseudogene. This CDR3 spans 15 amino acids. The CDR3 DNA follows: TGTGCCAGCAGCAACTTCTTAGCGCCTCAAGAGACCCAGTACTTC. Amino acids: CASSNFLAPQETQYF.

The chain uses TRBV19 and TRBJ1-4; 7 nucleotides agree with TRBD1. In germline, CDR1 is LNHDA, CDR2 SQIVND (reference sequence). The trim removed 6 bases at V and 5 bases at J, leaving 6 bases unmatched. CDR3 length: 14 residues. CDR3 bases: TGTGCCAGTAGGAGGTTACAGGGGAATGAAAAACTGTTTTTT. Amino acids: CASRRLQGNEKLFF. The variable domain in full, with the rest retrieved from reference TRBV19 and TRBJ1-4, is DGGITQSPKYLFRKEGQNVTLSCEQNLNHDAMYWYRQDPGQGLRLIYYSQIVNDFQKGDIAEGYSVSREKKESFPLTVTSAQKNPTAFYLCASRRLQGNEKLFFGSGTQLSVL.

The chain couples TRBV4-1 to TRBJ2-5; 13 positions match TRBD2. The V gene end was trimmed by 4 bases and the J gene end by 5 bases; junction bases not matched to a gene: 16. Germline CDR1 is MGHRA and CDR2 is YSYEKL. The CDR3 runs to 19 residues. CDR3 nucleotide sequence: TGCGCCAGCAGCCCGTTCGACCTCGGACTAGCGGGAGTAGGGGAGACCCAGTACTTC. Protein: CASSPFDLGLAGVGETQYF.

In DNA, the CDR3 is TGCAGCGCCCGACTAGACCTACGATGGGGGGGGCAGTATTTT. Its protein product is CSARLDLRWGGQYF. This rearrangement joins TRBV29-1 to TRBJ2-3, with 7 bases matching TRBD2. CDR3 size: 14 residues. Germline V gene lookup returns CDR1 SQVTM and CDR2 ANQGSEA. The trim removed 7 bases at V and 11 bases at J, leaving 18 bases unmatched.

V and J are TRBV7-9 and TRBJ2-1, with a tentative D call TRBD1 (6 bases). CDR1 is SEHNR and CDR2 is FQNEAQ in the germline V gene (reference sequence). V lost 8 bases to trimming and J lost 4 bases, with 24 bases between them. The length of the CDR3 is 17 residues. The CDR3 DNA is TGTGCCAGCCAAGGTGGGGTCGGGTCCAGGGGATACAATGAGCAGTTCTTC. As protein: CASQGGVGSRGYNEQFF.

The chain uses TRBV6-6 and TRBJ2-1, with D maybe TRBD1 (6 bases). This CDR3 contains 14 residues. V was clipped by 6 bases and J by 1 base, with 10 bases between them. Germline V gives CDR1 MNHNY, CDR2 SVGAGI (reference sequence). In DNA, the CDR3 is TGTGCCAGCAGCCCCAGGGGTTCCTACAATGAGCAGTTCTTC. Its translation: CASSPRGSYNEQFF.